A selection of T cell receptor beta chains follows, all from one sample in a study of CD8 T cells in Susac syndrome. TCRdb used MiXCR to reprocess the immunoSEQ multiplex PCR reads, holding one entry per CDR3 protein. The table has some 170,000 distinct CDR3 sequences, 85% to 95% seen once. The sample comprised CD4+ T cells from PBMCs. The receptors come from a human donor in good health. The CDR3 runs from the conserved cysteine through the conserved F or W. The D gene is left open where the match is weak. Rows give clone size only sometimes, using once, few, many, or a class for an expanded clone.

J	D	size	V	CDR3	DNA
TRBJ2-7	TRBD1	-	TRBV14	CASSRQGEEQYF	TGTGCCAGCAGCCGACAGGGGGAAGAGCAGTACTTC
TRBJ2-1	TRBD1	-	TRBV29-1	CSAYPGQGAREQFF	TGCAGCGCCTATCCGGGACAGGGGGCACGGGAGCAGTTCTTC
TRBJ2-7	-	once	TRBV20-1	CSASGASQSFYEQYF	TGCAGTGCTAGTGGGGCGTCCCAAAGCTTCTACGAGCAGTACTTC
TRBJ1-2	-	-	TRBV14	CASSQGQQRGYTF	TGTGCCAGCAGCCAAGGACAGCAACGGGGCTACACCTTC
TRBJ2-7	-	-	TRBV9	CASSPENNEQYF	TGTGCCAGCAGTCCTGAGAATAACGAGCAGTACTTC
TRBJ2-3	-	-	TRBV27	CASSLTAPLGTQYF	TGTGCCAGCAGTTTGACTGCGCCTTTGGGTACGCAGTATTTT
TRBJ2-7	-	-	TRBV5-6	CASSLGLDGYEQYF	TGTGCCAGCAGCTTGGGCTTAGACGGCTACGAGCAGTACTTC
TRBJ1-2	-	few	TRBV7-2	CASSLGNGYTF	TGTGCCAGCAGCTTAGGGAATGGCTACACCTTC
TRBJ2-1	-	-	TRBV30	CACEGWNEQFF	TGTGCCTGTGAAGGGTGGAATGAGCAGTTCTTC
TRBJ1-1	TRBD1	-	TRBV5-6	CASSSGTGGNTEAFF	TGTGCCAGCAGCTCCGGGACAGGAGGGAACACTGAAGCTTTCTTT
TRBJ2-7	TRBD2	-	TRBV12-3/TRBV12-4	CASGGGLAGYYEQYF	TGTGCCAGCGGGGGAGGACTAGCGGGATACTACGAGCAGTACTTC
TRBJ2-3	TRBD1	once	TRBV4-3	CASSQATGPTDTQYF	TGCGCCAGCAGCCAAGCGACAGGGCCCACAGATACGCAGTATTTT
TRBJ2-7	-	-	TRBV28	CASSPPGDQYEQYF	TGTGCCAGCAGTCCCCCAGGGGACCAATACGAGCAGTACTTC
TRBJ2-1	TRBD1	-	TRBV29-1	CSVWDRVINEQFF	TGCAGCGTTTGGGACAGGGTGATCAATGAGCAGTTCTTC
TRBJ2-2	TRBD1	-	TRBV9	CASSADRGSGTGELFF	TGTGCCAGCAGCGCGGACAGGGGAAGTGGCACCGGGGAGCTGTTTTTT
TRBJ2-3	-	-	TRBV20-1	CSLGIADTQYF	TGCAGTCTAGGGATCGCAGATACGCAGTATTTT
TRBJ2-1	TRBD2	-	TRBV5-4	CASSLRGDNEQFF	TGTGCCAGCAGCTTGCGGGGGGACAATGAGCAGTTCTTC
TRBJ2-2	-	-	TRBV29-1	CSVTETGELFF	TGCAGCGTGACCGAAACCGGGGAGCTGTTTTTT
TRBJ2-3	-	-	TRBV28	CASSVLRAPDTQYF	TGTGCCAGCAGTGTCCTGAGGGCCCCAGATACGCAGTATTTT
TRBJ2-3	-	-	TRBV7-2	CASSLALRSTDTQYF	TGTGCCAGCAGCTTAGCGTTGCGGAGCACAGATACGCAGTATTTT
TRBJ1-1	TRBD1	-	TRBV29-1	CSVSPYRGTEAFF	TGCAGCGTCTCCCCCTACAGGGGGACTGAAGCTTTCTTT
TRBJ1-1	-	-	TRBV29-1	CSVAPGLYTEAFF	TGCAGCGTTGCTCCCGGGTTGTACACTGAAGCTTTCTTT
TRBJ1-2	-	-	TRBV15	CATSRGTQAYGYTF	TGTGCCACCAGCAGAGGGACGCAGGCTTATGGCTACACCTTC
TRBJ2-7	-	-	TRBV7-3	CASSLISGTIDEQYF	TGTGCCAGCAGCTTAATATCCGGGACAATCGATGAGCAGTACTTC
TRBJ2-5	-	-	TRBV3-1	CASSQSNRVSLETQYF	TGTGCCAGCAGCCAATCGAACAGGGTCTCCTTAGAGACCCAGTACTTC
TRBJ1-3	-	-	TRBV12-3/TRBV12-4	CASSFDRWDTIYF	TGTGCCAGCAGTTTTGATAGGTGGGACACCATATATTTT
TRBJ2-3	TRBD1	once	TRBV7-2	CASRWTGHTDTQYF	TGTGCCAGCCGTTGGACAGGGCACACAGATACGCAGTATTTT
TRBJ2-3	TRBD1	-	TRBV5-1	CASSPKTGLTDTQYF	TGCGCCAGCAGCCCTAAGACAGGGCTTACAGATACGCAGTATTTT
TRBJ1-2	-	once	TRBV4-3	CASSRSVSGNYGYTF	TGCGCCAGCAGCCGCTCGGTCTCGGGGAACTATGGCTACACCTTC